Below are 22 T cell receptor beta chains sequenced from a single sample in a study of shared clonotypes between healthy human individuals. The data were produced by immunoSEQ multiplex PCR, yet TCRdb's version contains in-frame clones alone and is incomplete. Found here are hundreds of thousands of clones, 98% of them singletons; the top ten hold less than 0.35%. Naive CD8 populations comprised CD45RO-negative cells positively selected for CCR7, excluding terminally differentiated effector memory CD45RA+ cells. Sequencing input: naive CD8+ T cells sorted from blood. The receptors stem from a man aged 25-40 years in good health.

The chain couples TRBV11-2 to TRBJ2-1; D may be TRBD2 (6 bases). V shed 8 bases and J shed 0 bases, with 14 bases lying between them. Germline V gene data show CDR1 as SGHAT and CDR2 as FQNNGV. This CDR3 has 15 residues. CDR3 DNA: TGTGCCAGCGGTCTAGCGAAGACCTCCTACAATGAGCAGTTCTTC. This encodes CASGLAKTSYNEQFF.

The CDR3 nucleotides are TGCAGCGTTGAAGGCCGGGACACCCGAGGGAACACTGAAGCTTTCTTT. It is translated as CSVEGRDTRGNTEAFF. The chain joins TRBV29-1 to TRBJ1-1, with D possibly matching TRBD1 (6 bases). Germline loops: CDR1 SQVTM, CDR2 ANQGSEA. V was pared by 1 base and J by 1 base, with 16 bases between. The CDR3 covers 16 residues.

This chain joins TRBV7-9 and TRBJ2-1; D uncertain. Germline CDR1 and CDR2: SEHNR and FQNEAQ (reference sequence). V dropped 5 bases and J dropped 8 bases, with 10 bases sitting between them. The CDR3 is 12 residues long. The CDR3 DNA follows: TGTGCCAGCAGCGATCGTGGTGATGAGCAGTTCTTC. It encodes CASSDRGDEQFF.

This sequence joins TRBV19 and TRBJ1-1; no firm D call. V lost 3 bases and J lost 0, with 17 bases in between. This CDR3 spans 17 amino acids. Germline CDR1 is LNHDA and CDR2 is SQIVND (reference sequence). CDR3: CASSIRAVLVLNTEAFF. CDR3 sequence (DNA): TGTGCCAGTAGTATTAGAGCTGTTCTGGTGTTGAACACTGAAGCTTTCTTT.

J is TRBJ2-1 and V is TRBV11-2, with D possibly being TRBD2 (5 bases). Per germline, CDR1 SGHAT and CDR2 FQNNGV. The CDR3 is 14 residues long. Trimming cost V 4 bases and J 7 bases, with 14 bases left between them. CDR3 nucleotide sequence: TGTGCCAGCAGCTCCTGGACTGTTGGAAATGAGCAGTTCTTC. This translates into CASSSWTVGNEQFF.

The chain has TRBV28 and TRBJ1-2, with 7 nucleotides matching TRBD1. V shed 6 bases, J shed 8 bases, and the junction held 12 bases outside the gene matches. Germline CDR1 is MDHEN and CDR2 is SYDVKM. The CDR3 totals 14 residues. This CDR3 is CASSTGVRQGGYTF. CDR3 in DNA: TGTGCCAGCAGCACAGGGGTCCGCCAGGGAGGCTACACCTTC.

The chain has TRBV7-9 and TRBJ1-1; D possibly corresponds to TRBD1 (5 bases). Trimming stripped 5 bases from V and 10 bases from J, with 14 bases between. Germline CDR1 SEHNR, CDR2 FQNEAQ (reference sequence). CDR3 size: 12 residues. CDR3 sequence: CASSPPGVRAFF. In DNA form, the CDR3 reads TGTGCCAGCAGCCCACCGGGGGTACGAGCTTTCTTT.

V and J are TRBV28 and TRBJ2-7, with D perhaps TRBD2 (5 bases). CDR1 is MDHEN, CDR2 SYDVKM, per germline. The CDR3 consists of 15 residues. The V and J ends lost 1 base and 6 bases respectively, with 16 bases between them. CDR3 amino acids: CASSLSAGLASEQYF. CDR3 coding DNA: TGTGCCAGCAGTTTATCGGCGGGCCTGGCCTCCGAGCAGTACTTC.

The chain recombines TRBV27 with TRBJ2-7, with 9 nucleotides matching TRBD2. Germline assignment: CDR1 MNHEY and CDR2 SMNVEV (reference sequence). J gave up 7 bases and V 6 bases, and 16 bases lay outside the gene matches. CDR3 size: 16 residues. In DNA form, the CDR3 reads TGTGCCAGCAGCAGCCGCATTAGCGGGAGTTGGTGGGAGCAGTACTTC. It specifies CASSSRISGSWWEQYF.

The V and J genes are TRBV29-1 and TRBJ2-2, with 7 bases that match TRBD1. CDR3 length equals 14 residues. The junction had 6 bases not matched to a gene; V was cut back by 7 bases and J by 1 base. In germline, CDR1 is SQVTM, CDR2 ANQGSEA. The CDR3 DNA reads as TGCAGCGCCGCAGGGACAGTGAACACCGGGGAGCTGTTTTTT. Translation gives CSAAGTVNTGELFF.

V gene TRBV9 combines with J gene TRBJ2-5, with a weak D call TRBD1 (5 bases). Germline CDR1 is SGDLS and CDR2 is YYNGEE. V lost 1 base and J lost 4, with 11 bases in between. This CDR3 has 14 residues. The CDR3 here is CASSVQGAGETQYF. The DNA for the CDR3 is TGTGCCAGCAGCGTACAGGGCGCCGGAGAGACCCAGTACTTC.

The chain employs TRBV28 and TRBJ2-7, with D uncertain. CDR3 length: 12 residues. V dropped 3 bases and J dropped 5 bases, with 8 bases sitting between them. Germline CDR1 and CDR2: MDHEN and SYDVKM. CDR3 bases: TGTGCCAGCAGTTTGGAAACCCACGAGCAGTACTTC. It is translated as CASSLETHEQYF.

The rearrangement links TRBV5-5 to TRBJ2-5, with 11 bases lining up with TRBD1. Germline CDR1 is SGHKS and CDR2 is YYEKEE (reference sequence). The CDR3 totals 15 residues. The V segment lost 4 bases and the J segment 6 bases; nucleotides outside the gene matches: 8. CDR3 DNA: TGTGCCAGCAGCGTGGACAGGGGGCGCGGAAAGACCCAGTACTTC. Its protein is CASSVDRGRGKTQYF.

The genes are TRBV11-2 and TRBJ2-7, with 8 bases fitting TRBD2. Germline V CDR1 and CDR2: SGHAT, FQNNGV. V lost 4 bases and J lost 3; bases outside the gene matches: 8. The CDR3 loop spans 15 amino acids. The chain's CDR3 is CASSSSDSGDYEQYF. The CDR3 nucleotides read TGTGCCAGCAGCTCTTCGGATAGCGGGGACTACGAGCAGTACTTC.

The chain links TRBV5-6 to TRBJ2-3; TRBD1 agrees at 9 bases. The CDR3 totals 16 residues. V shed 0 bases, J shed 5 bases, and the junction held 7 bases outside the gene matches. The V gene's germline CDR1 is SGHDT and CDR2 YYEEEE. CDR3 coding DNA: TGTGCCAGCAGCTTGGTCCCGGGACAGGGAAAAGATACGCAGTATTTT. This sequence encodes CASSLVPGQGKDTQYF.

The gene calls are TRBV27 and TRBJ2-3; tentative D call: TRBD1 (5 bases). The germline V gene has CDR1 MNHEY and CDR2 SMNVEV (reference sequence). The CDR3 loop spans 15 amino acids. With 6 bases removed from V and 2 bases from J, the gap between germline ends came to 15 bases. CDR3 bases: TGTGCCAGCAGACCCAGGGTGACCCTCACAGATACGCAGTATTTT. As protein: CASRPRVTLTDTQYF.

The V call is TRBV5-8, the J call TRBJ1-1; D gene unclear. The germline V gene encodes CDR1 SGHTS and CDR2 YDEGEE. This CDR3 spans 11 amino acids. V lost 7 bases to trimming and J lost 5 bases, with 9 bases between them. The CDR3 protein is CASSLGTEAFF. The CDR3 coding sequence is TGTGCCAGCTCATTGGGGACTGAAGCTTTCTTT.

The CDR3 loop is CASSGGWKAFF. CDR3 DNA sequence: TGTGCCAGCAGTGGGGGATGGAAAGCTTTCTTT. V gene TRBV27 combines with J gene TRBJ1-1; D is possibly TRBD1 (5 bases). V lost 5 bases, J lost 9 bases, and 10 bases lay in between. This CDR3 is built from 11 residues. The germline V gene encodes CDR1 MNHEY and CDR2 SMNVEV (reference sequence).

The chain is built from TRBV7-7 and TRBJ2-7; no definite D call. The V gene lost 1 base and the J gene lost 4 bases, with 8 bases spanning the gap. This CDR3 is 13 amino acids long. Germline CDR1 is SSHAT and CDR2 is FNYEAQ (reference sequence). The CDR3 DNA follows: TGTGCCAGCAGCTTAGACTGGTCTTACGAGCAGTACTTC. Its protein product is CASSLDWSYEQYF.

This chain links TRBV7-9 with TRBJ1-4; D might be TRBD1 (5 bases). The V end was cut by 6 bases, the J end by 7 bases, with 9 bases between. The CDR3 contains 12 residues. In germline, CDR1 is SEHNR, CDR2 FQNEAQ (reference sequence). CDR3 loop: CASRFDSEKLFF. CDR3 DNA: TGTGCCAGCAGATTCGACAGTGAAAAACTGTTTTTT.

Details on this clone: Other DNA sequences in this specimen translate into the identical CDR3. The chain employs TRBV11-2 and TRBJ1-5; D gene unclear. Germline V gene sequence: CDR1 SGHAT, CDR2 FQNNGV. V dropped 0 bases and J dropped 0 bases, with 6 bases sitting between them. There are 15 residues in the CDR3. CDR3 sequence reads: CASSLDSGSNQPQHF. The CDR3 bases are TGTGCCAGCAGCTTAGATAGTGGTAGCAATCAGCCCCAGCATTTT.

The chain joins TRBV11-2 to TRBJ2-3; D is unresolved. V was cut by 2 bases and J by 2 bases, with 20 bases left in between. Germline loops: CDR1 SGHAT, CDR2 FQNNGV. This CDR3 spans 18 amino acids. The CDR3 coding sequence is TGTGCCAGCAGCTTAAGCCAGTCCGGGTCCATATTCACAGATACGCAGTATTTT. Translated: CASSLSQSGSIFTDTQYF.